This TCR beta chain was documented in a study of cytomegalovirus exposure and HLA in healthy donors. Findings of the study overall: Associated with cytomegalovirus, according to the listing, were 150 to 200 TCR beta chains. What was likely a sequencing artifact was a cluster of highly shared sequence variants. Sequences of the TCR beta chain were said to predict the HLA-A and HLA-B alleles of most subjects accurately. A classifier reportedly called cytomegalovirus status with high sensitivity and specificity.

This PCR relied on a set of 60 Vbeta primers and 13 Jbeta primers. Clones were read by immunoSEQ multiplex PCR, and TCRdb kept only the in-frame ones, dropping some. The sample has approximately 130,000 clones; 75% are singletons. Points on this clone: The antigen is undetermined.

This CDR3 is 15 amino acids long. The germline CDR1 and CDR2 sequences are MNHNS and SASEGT. Trimming took 8 bases from V and 4 from J, leaving 20 bases between them. The receptor was derived from a woman aged 40 to 50 in good health and CMV-seropositive. V usage is TRBV6-1 and J usage is TRBJ1-1; D remains ambiguous. Sequenced input: PBMCs. The CDR3 region is CASFSTVDPGTEAFF. The CDR3 region has the DNA TGTGCCAGCTTTTCGACGGTGGATCCGGGCACTGAAGCTTTCTTT.